These 14 T cell receptor beta chains were all obtained from the same sample, sequenced in a study of cytomegalovirus exposure and HLA in healthy donors. PCR employed 60 Vbeta and 13 Jbeta primers. TCRdb keeps only in-frame clones here, not all; method: immunoSEQ multiplex PCR. The sample data list tens of thousands of clones. Sequenced: PBMCs. Source of these receptors: a man aged 50 or older in good health and CMV-seronegative.

V usage is TRBV11-1 and J usage is TRBJ2-7; a weak D match, TRBD1 (6 bases). The germline gives CDR1 SGHAT, CDR2 FQDESV (reference sequence). Trimming removed 3 bases from V and 1 base from J, with 16 bases in between. This CDR3 has 16 residues. CDR3 DNA sequence: TGTGCCAGCAGCTTGGCCACAGGGCTTGGGTCCTACGAGCAGTACTTC. Encoded protein: CASSLATGLGSYEQYF.

The V call is TRBV18, the J call TRBJ1-2; no firm D call. This CDR3 region has 14 residues. Trimming stripped 2 bases from V and 0 bases from J, with 7 bases between. CDR1 KGHSH and CDR2 LQKENI come from the germline V gene. In nucleotides, the CDR3 is TGTGCCAGCTCACCAGATACAGCTAACTATGGCTACACCTTC. Translating gives CASSPDTANYGYTF.

This rearrangement joins TRBV18 to TRBJ2-5; TRBD2 matches 11 bases. The trim removed 0 bases at V and 5 bases at J, leaving 11 bases unmatched. The CDR3 has 18 residues. Germline lookup yields CDR1 KGHSH and CDR2 LQKENI. The CDR3 nucleotides are TGTGCCAGCTCACCACCCACTAGCGGGGGTGTTTGGCGGGAGACCCAGTACTTC. Protein product: CASSPPTSGGVWRETQYF. Complete variable domain (other parts from reference TRBV18 and TRBJ2-5): NAGVMQNPRHLVRRRGQEARLRCSPMKGHSHVYWYRQLPEEGLKFMVYLQKENIIDESGMPKERFSAEFPKEGPSILRIQQVVRGDSAAYFCASSPPTSGGVWRETQYFGPGTRLLVL.

The V gene is TRBV19, the J gene TRBJ1-6; D perhaps matches TRBD1 (5 bases). CDR1 is LNHDA and CDR2 is SQIVND in the germline V gene (reference sequence). V dropped 8 bases and J dropped 6 bases, with 11 bases sitting between them. This CDR3 contains 13 residues. As DNA, the CDR3 is TGTGCCAGTCTCAGCAGGGCTAATTCACCCCTCCACTTT. Translation gives CASLSRANSPLHF.

The CDR3 bases are TGTGCCAGCAGCTATAGACAGGGCTCCTACAATGAGCAGTTCTTC. Residues: CASSYRQGSYNEQFF. The genes are TRBV7-9 and TRBJ2-1; TRBD1 matches 7 bases. Per germline, CDR1 SEHNR and CDR2 FQNEAQ (reference sequence). The V and J ends lost 4 bases and 0 bases, in that order; junction bases with no gene match: 3. The CDR3 totals 15 residues.

The CDR3 is CASSYAGTGVLYEQYF. CDR3 sequence (DNA): TGTGCCAGCAGTTATGCCGGGACAGGGGTGCTCTACGAGCAGTACTTC. This rearrangement joins TRBV2 to TRBJ2-7; TRBD1 matches 10 bases. Trimming cost V 5 bases and J 3 bases; bases outside gene matches: 10. This CDR3 comprises 16 residues. The germline V gene has CDR1 SNHLY and CDR2 FYNNEI.

J is TRBJ2-2 and V is TRBV28; 9 bases agree with TRBD1. Germline V gives CDR1 MDHEN, CDR2 SYDVKM. The CDR3 extends over 20 amino acids. Trimming at V came to 8 bases and at J to 6 bases, leaving 25 bases not matched to a gene. In DNA form, the CDR3 reads TGTGCCAGCGGCCCCTTTTCCGGGACAGGGTTGTATCTCTCGCCCGGGGAGCTGTTTTTT. This encodes CASGPFSGTGLYLSPGELFF.

J is TRBJ2-3 and V is TRBV5-4; 12 positions match TRBD2. The J segment lost 5 bases and the V segment lost 4 bases, leaving 14 bases of the junction unmatched. The CDR3 consists of 18 residues. Germline V gene data show CDR1 as SGHNT and CDR2 as YYREEE (reference sequence). The CDR3 DNA reads TGTGCCAGCAGCCCGGGACTAGCGGGCTTGGGAGGTAAAGATACGCAGTATTTT. This encodes CASSPGLAGLGGKDTQYF.

The chain uses TRBV6-5 and TRBJ1-1; 7 bases fit TRBD1. This CDR3 spans 16 amino acids. Per germline, CDR1 MNHEY and CDR2 SVGAGI. J lost 1 base, V lost 0 bases, and 5 bases had no gene match. CDR3 residues: CASSYSQGQPNTEAFF. The CDR3 nucleotides read TGTGCCAGCAGTTACTCCCAGGGACAGCCGAACACTGAAGCTTTCTTT.

The V call is TRBV14, the J call TRBJ1-2; tentative D call: TRBD1 (5 bases). Trimming took off 1 base at V and 4 bases at J, with 13 bases between the two ends. Germline CDR1 and CDR2: SGHDN and FVKESK. CDR3 size: 15 residues. CDR3 DNA: TGTGCCAGCAGCCAAGGACAGCATAGCCTCTATGGCTACACCTTC. It specifies CASSQGQHSLYGYTF.

This chain uses TRBV4-2 with TRBJ2-2; D may be TRBD1 (5 bases). The CDR3 totals 15 residues. The germline CDR1 and CDR2 sequences are LGHNA and YNFKEQ. Between the trimmed V and J ends, which lost 5 bases and 4 bases, there was a span of 14 bases. The chain's CDR3 is CASSKTVQSTGELFF. In DNA, the CDR3 is TGTGCCAGCAGCAAGACAGTTCAGAGCACCGGGGAGCTGTTTTTT.

The gene calls are TRBV13 and TRBJ2-1, with D tentatively TRBD1 (7 bases). There are 19 residues in the CDR3. CDR1 PRHDT and CDR2 FYEKMQ come from the germline V gene (reference sequence). V was trimmed by 4 bases and J by 3 bases, leaving 25 bases between them. The CDR3 DNA follows: TGTGCCAGCAGCTCAAAGCTTCACAGGGGTCGGGGAGGCTACAATGAGCAGTTCTTC. Protein: CASSSKLHRGRGGYNEQFF.

The chain joins TRBV7-9 to TRBJ2-1; TRBD2 matches at 12 bases. After removal of 5 bases from V and 6 bases from J, the junction contained 8 bases not matched to a gene. Germline V CDR1 and CDR2: SEHNR, FQNEAQ (reference sequence). CDR3 length: 16 residues. The CDR3, as DNA: TGTGCCAGCAGCCCCACTAGCGGGGGGTATCTCAATGAGCAGTTCTTC. This encodes CASSPTSGGYLNEQFF.

The chain combines TRBV15 with TRBJ1-1; D might be TRBD1 (6 bases). Germline values: CDR1 LNHNV, CDR2 YYDKDF (reference sequence). The V end lost 0 bases, the J end lost 1 base, and 15 bases lay between the germline ends. The CDR3 totals 17 residues. CDR3 nucleotide sequence: TGTGCCACCAGCAGAGATCGTTGGGACACCAGGAACACTGAAGCTTTCTTT. This gives the protein CATSRDRWDTRNTEAFF.